The present TCR beta chain was sequenced within a study of blood T cell repertoires in COVID-19. Study as a whole: The samples span acute and convalescent COVID-19 from the United States, Italy and Spain.

Per germline, CDR1 MNHEY and CDR2 SMNVEV (reference sequence). There are 14 residues in the CDR3. V lost 3 bases, J lost 9 bases, and 7 bases stayed unmatched. Cohort placement rested on clinical history that participants reported themselves. Symptom resolution, clearance, or two negative PCRs marked the recovered donors of Cohort 3. Source study methods: It was from reference gene primer amplification that nucleated cell counts were estimated. Sequencing was performed with immunoSEQ multiplex PCR; in TCRdb, only in-frame clones are kept and a portion is missing. V, J and clone size are taken as reported in that table, and D and trimming were inferred from the DNA itself. The top ten hold approximately 3.9% of the sample, which has about 120,000 clones, 65% to 85% seen once.

This TCR derives from a woman in her twenties or thirties who had recovered from COVID-19. The gene calls are TRBV27 and TRBJ2-1; 8 positions match TRBD2. Material for sequencing was PBMCs or T cells enriched from blood (not recorded which). The CDR3 loop reads CASSLKRELGEQFF. The CDR3 DNA reads as TGTGCCAGCAGTTTGAAGCGGGAGTTGGGTGAGCAGTTCTTC.